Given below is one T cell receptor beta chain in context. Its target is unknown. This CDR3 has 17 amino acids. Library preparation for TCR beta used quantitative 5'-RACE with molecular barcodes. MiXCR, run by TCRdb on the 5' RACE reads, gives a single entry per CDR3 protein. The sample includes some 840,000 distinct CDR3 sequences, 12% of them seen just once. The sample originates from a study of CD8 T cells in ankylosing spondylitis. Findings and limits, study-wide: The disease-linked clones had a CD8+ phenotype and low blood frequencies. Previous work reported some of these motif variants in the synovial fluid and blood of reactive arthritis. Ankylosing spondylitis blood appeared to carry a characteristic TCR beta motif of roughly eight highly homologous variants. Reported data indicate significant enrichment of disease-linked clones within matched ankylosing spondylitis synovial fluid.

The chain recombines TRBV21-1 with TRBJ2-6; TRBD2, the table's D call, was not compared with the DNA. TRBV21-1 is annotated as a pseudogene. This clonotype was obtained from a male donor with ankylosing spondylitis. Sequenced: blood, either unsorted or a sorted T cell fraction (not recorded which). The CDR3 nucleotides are TGTGCCAGCAGCAGGCCCCTCACTAGTACTGGGGCCAACGTCCTGACTTTC. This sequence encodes CASSRPLTSTGANVLTF.